A selection of T cell receptor beta chains follows, all from one sample in a study of response to subunit inactivated influenza vaccine. TCRdb recomputed calls from the RT-PCR reads with MiXCR, one row per CDR3 protein. The table includes hundreds of thousands of distinct CDR3 sequences, 12% detected once. Sample: PBMCs from blood, taken on the day of vaccination. The receptor source for this set is a man aged 50-59 years who received an inactivated influenza vaccine. Each CDR3 is given with its conserved first and last residue. Fields, in order: V gene, clone size, J gene, D gene, CDR3 protein, CDR3 DNA. D genes are given only for firm matches. A clone size is listed for some rows: how often the clone was seen (once, few, many), or a class if it is expanded.

TRBV11-2	-	TRBJ2-5	-	CASSLGIETQYF	TGTGCCAGCAGCTTAGGTATAGAGACCCAGTACTTC
TRBV29-1	-	TRBJ2-5	TRBD1	CSVEGTGNLETQYF	TGCAGCGTTGAAGGGACAGGGAATTTGGAGACCCAGTACTTC
TRBV11-2	-	TRBJ2-1	-	CASSQVASEQFF	TGTGCCAGCAGCCAAGTAGCTTCTGAGCAGTTCTTC
TRBV6-2/TRBV6-3	-	TRBJ2-1	TRBD1	CASHRAWTGKDNEQFF	TGTGCCAGCCATAGAGCCTGGACAGGGAAGGACAATGAGCAGTTCTTC
TRBV5-4	-	TRBJ2-3	TRBD2	CASSRRLAGADTQYF	TGTGCCAGCAGCAGAAGACTAGCGGGTGCAGATACGCAGTATTTT
TRBV20-1	once	TRBJ2-7	TRBD2	CCASKPTSGGGPYEQYF	TGCTGTGCTAGTAAGCCGACTAGCGGGGGGGGGCCCTACGAGCAGTACTTC
TRBV12-3/TRBV12-4	many	TRBJ2-4	TRBD2	CASSLGTSGAEDIQYF	TGTGCCAGCAGTTTAGGAACAAGCGGGGCGGAGGACATTCAGTACTTC
TRBV2	-	TRBJ2-1	TRBD2	CASSVSSGRYNEQFF	TGTGCCAGCAGTGTCTCTAGCGGGAGGTACAATGAGCAGTTCTTC
TRBV20-1	-	TRBJ1-6	TRBD1	CSAGDSLYNSPLHF	TGCAGTGCTGGGGACAGCCTCTATAATTCACCCCTCCACTTT
TRBV25-1	-	TRBJ1-1	-	CASIAGNTEAFF	TGTGCCAGCATAGCGGGGAACACTGAAGCTTTCTTT
TRBV5-1	many	TRBJ2-1	-	CASSLDPATYNEQFF	TGCGCCAGCAGCTTGGATCCAGCCACCTACAATGAGCAGTTCTTC
TRBV5-1	many	TRBJ2-5	TRBD1	CASSLNTGGGETQYF	TGCGCCAGCAGCTTAAATACAGGGGGCGGCGAGACCCAGTACTTC
TRBV5-1	-	TRBJ2-1	-	CASSLDGRTSSYNEQFF	TGCGCCAGCAGCTTGGATGGCAGAACGAGCTCCTACAATGAGCAGTTCTTC
TRBV6-1	-	TRBJ2-1	TRBD1	CASRGQVFDNEQFF	TGTGCCAGCAGGGGACAGGTCTTCGATAATGAGCAGTTCTTC
TRBV7-2	-	TRBJ1-5	-	CASSSQTDQPQHF	TGTGCCAGCAGCTCCCAGACAGATCAGCCCCAGCATTTT
TRBV27	few	TRBJ1-5	-	CASSFDREGPQHF	TGTGCCAGCAGTTTTGATAGGGAAGGCCCCCAGCATTTT
TRBV20-1	-	TRBJ2-7	TRBD2	CSARAETSGDEQYF	TGCAGTGCTAGAGCGGAGACTAGCGGCGACGAGCAGTACTTC
TRBV18	few	TRBJ2-7	TRBD1	CASSPRDSFFYEQYF	TGTGCCAGCTCACCACGGGACAGCTTCTTCTACGAGCAGTACTTC
TRBV12-3/TRBV12-4	many	TRBJ1-2	-	CASSSGSRYGYTF	TGTGCCAGCAGTTCCGGGTCGCGGTATGGCTACACCTTC
TRBV7-2	-	TRBJ2-7	-	CASSPGRPIQYF	TGTGCCAGCAGCCCCGGGCGCCCGATTCAGTACTTC
TRBV5-5	-	TRBJ2-3	-	CASSPIGGSSDTQYF	TGTGCCAGCAGCCCCATTGGGGGGTCATCAGATACGCAGTATTTT
TRBV4-3	-	TRBJ2-3	TRBD2	CASSPYFLAGGTDTQYF	TGCGCCAGCAGCCCCTATTTTCTAGCGGGGGGCACAGATACGCAGTATTTT
TRBV20-1	few	TRBJ2-5	-	CSASRGASQETQYF	TGCAGTGCTAGTCGCGGGGCCTCCCAAGAGACCCAGTACTTC
TRBV29-1	many	TRBJ2-3	TRBD2	CSVEVGTSGAVTDTQYF	TGCAGCGTTGAAGTTGGGACTAGCGGGGCCGTCACAGATACGCAGTATTTT